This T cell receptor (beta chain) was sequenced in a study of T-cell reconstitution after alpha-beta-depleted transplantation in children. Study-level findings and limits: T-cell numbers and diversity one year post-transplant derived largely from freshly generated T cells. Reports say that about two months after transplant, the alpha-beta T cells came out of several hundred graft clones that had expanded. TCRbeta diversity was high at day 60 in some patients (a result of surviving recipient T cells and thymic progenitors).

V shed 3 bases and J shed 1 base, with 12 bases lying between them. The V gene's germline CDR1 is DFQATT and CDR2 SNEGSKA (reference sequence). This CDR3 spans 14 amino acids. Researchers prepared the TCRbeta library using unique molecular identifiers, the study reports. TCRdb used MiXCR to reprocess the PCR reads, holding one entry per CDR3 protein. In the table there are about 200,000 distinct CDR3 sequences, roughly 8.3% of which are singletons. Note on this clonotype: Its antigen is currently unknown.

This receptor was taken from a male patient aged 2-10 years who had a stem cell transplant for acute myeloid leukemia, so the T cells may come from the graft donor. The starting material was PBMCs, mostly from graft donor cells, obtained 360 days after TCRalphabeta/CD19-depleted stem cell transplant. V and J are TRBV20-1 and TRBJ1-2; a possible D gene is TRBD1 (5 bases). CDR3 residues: CSARGPRHNYGYTF. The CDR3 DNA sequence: TGCAGTGCTAGGGGACCCCGACATAACTATGGCTACACCTTC.